This T cell receptor (beta chain) stems from a study of CD8 T cells in ankylosing spondylitis. Study-level findings and limits: A motif in TCR beta, a set of roughly eight highly homologous variants, appeared characteristic of ankylosing spondylitis blood.

The CDR3 runs 17 residues. Germline lookup yields CDR1 KGHDR and CDR2 SFDVKD. TCRdb passed the 5' RACE reads through MiXCR, listing each CDR3 protein once. Of around 94,000 distinct CDR3 sequences listed, just under 9% were seen once; the top ten hold approximately 30%. With respect to this clonotype: Antigen specificity is unknown. Mismatch with germline at one junction end may stem from a read error.

This receptor was taken from a male donor with ankylosing spondylitis. Material for sequencing was blood, either unsorted or a sorted T cell fraction (not recorded which). The chain recombines TRBV24-1 with TRBJ2-3; 10 nucleotides match TRBD1. The CDR3 bases are TGTGCCACCAGCCGGGACAGGGGCGGTGATAGCACAGATACGCGGTATTTT. Encoded protein: CATSRDRGGDSTDTRYF.